The sample holds many counts of the clone carrying this T cell receptor (beta chain). Its antigen is not identified. The trim removed 4 bases at V and 3 bases at J, leaving 10 bases unmatched. Germline CDR1 reads KGHDR; CDR2 reads SFDVKD. This CDR3 region has 16 residues. Profiled with immunoSEQ multiplex PCR; TCRdb holds only in-frame clones, not every one. The sample gives approximately 7,100 clones, none seen only once, and the top ten clones hold around 23%. The data belong to a study of T cells after posttransplantation cyclophosphamide. Whole-study results and caveats: Later post-transplant blood repertoires were often dominated by donor CD8+ memory clones.

Cyclophosphamide on days +3 and +4 followed busulfan-fludarabine conditioning and a marrow graft. Sequences were derived from PBMCs, sampled approximately 96 days after allogeneic stem cell transplant with posttransplant cyclophosphamide. This clonotype originated in a female patient in her 60s who received an allogeneic stem cell transplant from an unrelated donor, was CMV-positive, and had acute GVHD only. Some T cells could come from the graft donor. V usage is TRBV24-1 and J usage is TRBJ1-2; 7 nucleotides line up with TRBD1. This CDR3 reads CATSDPDDREDYGYTF. In DNA, the CDR3 is TGTGCCACCAGTGACCCAGACGACAGGGAGGACTATGGCTACACCTTC.